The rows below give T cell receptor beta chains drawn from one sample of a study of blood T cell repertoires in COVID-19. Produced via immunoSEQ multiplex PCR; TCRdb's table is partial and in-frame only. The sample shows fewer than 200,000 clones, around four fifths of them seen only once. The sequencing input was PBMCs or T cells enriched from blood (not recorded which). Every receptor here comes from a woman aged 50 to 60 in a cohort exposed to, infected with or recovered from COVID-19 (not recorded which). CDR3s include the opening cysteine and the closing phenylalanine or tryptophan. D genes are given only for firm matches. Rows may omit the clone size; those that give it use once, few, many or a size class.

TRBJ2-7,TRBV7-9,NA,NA,TGTGCCAGCAGCTCCGACTTAATCCCCGAGCAGTACTTC,CASSSDLIPEQYF
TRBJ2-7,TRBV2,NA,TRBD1,TGTGCCAGCAGAAAGGACAGGGTGCTCTACGAGCAGTACTTC,CASRKDRVLYEQYF
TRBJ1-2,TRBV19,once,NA,TGTGCCAGTAGTATAGCTGGGCAGGGCTATGGCTACACCTTC,CASSIAGQGYGYTF
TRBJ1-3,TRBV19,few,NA,TGTGCCAGTAGTATAACAGGGACCTCTGGAAACACCATATATTTT,CASSITGTSGNTIYF
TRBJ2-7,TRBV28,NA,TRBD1,TGTGCCAGCACCGCGACAGGGGGCTCGTACGAGCAGTACTTC,CASTATGGSYEQYF
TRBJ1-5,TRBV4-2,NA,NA,TGTGCCAGCAGCCAAGAACAGGGACGAAGGCATTTT,CASSQEQGRRHF
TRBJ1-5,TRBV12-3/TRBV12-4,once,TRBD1,TGTGCCGTTTCCACAAGGGGGCTAGGGCCCCAGCATTTT,CAVSTRGLGPQHF
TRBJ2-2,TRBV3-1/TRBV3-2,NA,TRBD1,TGTGCCAGCAGCCAAGGGGACAGGGGAACCACCGGGGAGCTGTTTTTT,CASSQGDRGTTGELFF
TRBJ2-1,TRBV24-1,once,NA,TGTGCCACCGGTCACCAGCGGGCCCAATCCTACAATGAGCAGTTCTTC,CATGHQRAQSYNEQFF
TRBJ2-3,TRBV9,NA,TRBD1,TGTGCCAGCAGCGACAGGGGGCATGACACAGATACGCAGTATTTT,CASSDRGHDTDTQYF
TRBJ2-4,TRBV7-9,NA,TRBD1,TGTGCCAGCAGCTTAGTGAGGGACAGGGCACAAAACATTCAGTACTTC,CASSLVRDRAQNIQYF
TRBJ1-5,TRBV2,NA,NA,TGTGCCAGCACTGGACAGATCAATCAGCCCCAGCATTTT,CASTGQINQPQHF
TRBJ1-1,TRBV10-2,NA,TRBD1,TGCGCCAGCAGTTCGCAGGGGGGGAACACTGAAGCTTTCTTT,CASSSQGGNTEAFF
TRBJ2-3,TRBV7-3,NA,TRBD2,TGTGCCAGCAGCCCTCTAGCGGGCACGGGCACAGATACGCAGTATTTT,CASSPLAGTGTDTQYF
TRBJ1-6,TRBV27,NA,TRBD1,TGTGCCAGCAGCGCAAAGGACAGGGGCGAATCACCCCTCCACTTT,CASSAKDRGESPLHF
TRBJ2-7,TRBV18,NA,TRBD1,TGTGCCAGCTCGCCTGGCACAGGGGGAAACAACGAGCAGTACTTC,CASSPGTGGNNEQYF
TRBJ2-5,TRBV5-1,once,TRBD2,TGCGCCAGCAGCTTCGCTGGACTAGCGCAAGAGACCCAGTACTTC,CASSFAGLAQETQYF
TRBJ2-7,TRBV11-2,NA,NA,TGTGCCAGCCGGGGAATTTCCTACGAGCAGTACTTC,CASRGISYEQYF
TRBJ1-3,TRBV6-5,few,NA,TGTGCCAGCAGGATGACAGGTGGTGGAAACACCATATATTTT,CASRMTGGGNTIYF
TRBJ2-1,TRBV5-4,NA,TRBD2,TGTGCCAGCAGCCTAGTCGGGGGGGCCGGAAATGAGCAGTTCTTC,CASSLVGGAGNEQFF
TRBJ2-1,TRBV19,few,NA,TGTGCCAGTAGTCCTAGTGGGAGCAGTTCCTACAATGAGCAGTTCTTC,CASSPSGSSSYNEQFF
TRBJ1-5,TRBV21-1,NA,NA,TGTGCCAGCAGCCCTTCACGGGACAGGGGAATTAAAGGGTATCAGCCCCAGCATTTT,CASSPSRDRGIKGYQPQHF
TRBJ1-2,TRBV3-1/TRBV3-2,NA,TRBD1,TGTGCCAGCAGCCAAAAGGACAGGGTCTATGGCTACACCTTC,CASSQKDRVYGYTF
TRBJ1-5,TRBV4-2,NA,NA,TGTGCCAGCAGCCTACCCGGGAACAATCAGCCCCAGCATTTT,CASSLPGNNQPQHF
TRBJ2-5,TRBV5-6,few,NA,TGTGCCAGCAGCTTGCGTCAGATCCAAGAGACCCAGTACTTC,CASSLRQIQETQYF
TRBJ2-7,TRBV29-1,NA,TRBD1,TGCAGCGTTCGCCGACAGGGGGCCTTCTACGAGCAGTACTTC,CSVRRQGAFYEQYF
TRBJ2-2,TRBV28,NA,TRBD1,TGTGCCAGCAGTTTGGGGACTCCGGGACAGGGGTGGACCGGGGAGCTGTTTTTT,CASSLGTPGQGWTGELFF
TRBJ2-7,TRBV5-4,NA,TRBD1,TGTGCCAGCACCTCAGACAGGGACGAGCAGTACTTC,CASTSDRDEQYF
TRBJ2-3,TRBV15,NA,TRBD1,TGTGCCACCAGCAGAGGGGACAGGGGGGTAACAGATACGCAGTATTTT,CATSRGDRGVTDTQYF
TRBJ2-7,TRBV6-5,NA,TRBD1,TGTGCCACCCTAGCTGGGACAGGGAACGACGAGCAGTACTTC,CATLAGTGNDEQYF
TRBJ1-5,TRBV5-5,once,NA,TGTGCCAGCAGCTTGGCGGTCAATCAGCCCCAGCATTTT,CASSLAVNQPQHF
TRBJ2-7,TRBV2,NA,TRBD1,TGTGCCAGCAGGAGGGACCGGGACAGGGGTGTCGAGCAGTACTTC,CASRRDRDRGVEQYF
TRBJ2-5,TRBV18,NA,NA,TGTGCCAGCTCCACCACGGGCGGGTACCAAGAGACCCAGTACTTC,CASSTTGGYQETQYF
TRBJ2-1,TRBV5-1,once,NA,TGCGCCAGCAGCTTGTCCGGCTACAATGAGCAGTTCTTC,CASSLSGYNEQFF
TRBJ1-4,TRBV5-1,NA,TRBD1,TGCGCCAGCAGCACACGGACAGGACTTGCAACTAATGAAAAACTGTTTTTT,CASSTRTGLATNEKLFF
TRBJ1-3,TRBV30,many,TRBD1,TGTGCCTGGAGTGTAGGGGACAGACGCCGTTTT,CAWSVGDRRRF
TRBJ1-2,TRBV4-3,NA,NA,TGCGCCAGCAGCCAAGATTTGGGGCCATGGGGCTACACCTTC,CASSQDLGPWGYTF
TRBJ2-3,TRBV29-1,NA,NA,TGCAGCGTTGACGAGAGAATCACAGATACGCAGTATTTT,CSVDERITDTQYF